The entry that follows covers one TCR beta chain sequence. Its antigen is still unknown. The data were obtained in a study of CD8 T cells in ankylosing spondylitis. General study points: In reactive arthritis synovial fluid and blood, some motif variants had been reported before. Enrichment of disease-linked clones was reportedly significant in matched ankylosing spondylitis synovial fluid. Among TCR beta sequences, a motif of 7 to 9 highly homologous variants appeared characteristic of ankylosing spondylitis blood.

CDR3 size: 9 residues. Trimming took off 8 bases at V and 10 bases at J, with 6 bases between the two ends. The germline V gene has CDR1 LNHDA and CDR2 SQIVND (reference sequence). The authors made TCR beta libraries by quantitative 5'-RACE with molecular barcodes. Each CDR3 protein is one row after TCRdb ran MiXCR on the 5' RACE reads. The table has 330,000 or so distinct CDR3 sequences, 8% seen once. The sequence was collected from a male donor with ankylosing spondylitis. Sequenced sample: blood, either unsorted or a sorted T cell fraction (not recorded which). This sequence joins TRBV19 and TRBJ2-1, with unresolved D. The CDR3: CASGYEQFF. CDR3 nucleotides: TGTGCCAGTGGCTACGAGCAGTTCTTC.